This TCR beta chain appears in the sequencing data of a study of cytomegalovirus exposure and HLA in healthy donors. Trimming left V 1 base short and J 14 bases short, with 27 bases between. The CDR3 consists of 17 residues. Germline V lookup: CDR1 SEHNR, CDR2 FQNEAQ (reference sequence). Profiled with immunoSEQ multiplex PCR; TCRdb holds only in-frame clones, not every one. The repertoire holds 70,000 to 75,000 clones, about 95% seen once, with approximately 0.99% in the top ten. This rearrangement joins TRBV7-9 to TRBJ2-1, with a weak D call TRBD1 (8 bases). Sequenced input: PBMCs. The TCR sequence derives from a woman aged 18-35 years in good health and CMV-seronegative. As DNA, the CDR3 is TGTGCCAGCAGCTTAGAGACGTTGGGCGGACAGGGACTATGGGAGTTCTTC. Translating gives CASSLETLGGQGLWEFF.